Presented here are 8 T cell receptor beta chains from one specimen sequenced in a study of T cell repertoires and leukemia-associated antigens (dated by TCRdb to the late 2010s). These receptors lack a known antigen. The library was made by 5' RACE. These reads were obtained on an Illumina MiSeq. TCRdb applied fastp at Q25 and MiXCR to the public reads, then kept only in-frame beta chains. Each entry is one CDR3 protein sequence, shown with its most common DNA and genes. This sample lists 11,000 or so distinct CDR3 sequences; about 45% were detected once. The ten largest account for under 35% of the sample. Sequenced material: CD3+ T cells sorted from blood and cultured. These receptors all stem from a female donor in good health.

This clonotype is medium-sized. The DNA for the CDR3 is TGTGCCAGCAGCTTACGGGGGAACGGCTATGGCTACACCTTC. Residues: CASSLRGNGYGYTF. The chain is built from TRBV7-2 and TRBJ1-2; D is possibly TRBD1 (5 bases). Trimming cost V 2 bases and J 4 bases, with 11 bases left between them. The CDR3 runs to 14 residues. CDR1 and CDR2 from the germline V gene are SGHTA and FQGNSA.

V gene TRBV21-1 combines with J gene TRBJ2-2; the table's D call TRBD1 went unverified against the DNA. TRBV21-1 is assigned pseudogene status. The CDR3 loop spans 17 amino acids. CDR3 nucleotide sequence: TGTGCCAGCATGTCGGGCCCGGACTCGGGAAAGGCCGGGGAGCTGTTTTTT. It specifies CASMSGPDSGKAGELFF.

The DNA of the CDR3 is TGCGCCAGCAGCTTCGGCGGGAACACTGAAGCTTTCTTT. This codes for CASSFGGNTEAFF. The chain uses TRBV5-1 and TRBJ1-1; no reliable D call. Trimming shortened V by 2 bases and J by 1 base, and 6 bases separated the two germline ends. The CDR3 loop spans 13 amino acids. Germline V gene lookup returns CDR1 SGHRS and CDR2 YFSETQ.

This clonotype was counted a few times. V usage is TRBV4-1 and J usage is TRBJ2-7; D not certain. The CDR3 loop spans 14 amino acids. The germline gives CDR1 MGHRA, CDR2 YSYEKL. V was clipped by 6 bases and J by 12 bases, with 24 bases between them. The CDR3 coding sequence is TGCGCCAGCAGTCAAAACAACAACCCGGGCCCTGGGTACTTC. It specifies CASSQNNNPGPGYF.

This clonotype was observed a handful of times. CDR3 amino acids: CSARDLASGKVTDTQYF. As DNA, the CDR3 is TGCAGTGCTAGAGATCTGGCTAGCGGGAAAGTCACAGATACGCAGTATTTT. The chain links TRBV20-1 to TRBJ2-3; 9 nucleotides match TRBD2. The germline gives CDR1 DFQATT, CDR2 SNEGSKA (reference sequence). The CDR3 length is 17 residues. Trimming cost V 0 bases and J 2 bases; bases outside gene matches: 9.

This clonotype is deemed medium-sized. The rearrangement joins TRBV7-3 to TRBJ1-1; the D is unclear. Per germline, CDR1 SGHTA and CDR2 FQGTGA. This CDR3 is 13 amino acids long. V lost 1 base and J lost 7, with 10 bases in between. CDR3 protein: CASSLMARSEAFF. The CDR3 region has the DNA TGTGCCAGCAGCTTAATGGCAAGGAGTGAAGCTTTCTTT. The variable domain in full, with the rest retrieved from reference TRBV7-3 and TRBJ1-1, is GAGVSQTPSNKVTEKGKYVELRCDPISGHTALYWYRQSLGQGPEFLIYFQGTGAADDSGLPNDRFFAVRPEGSVSTLKIQRTERGDSAVYLCASSLMARSEAFFGQGTRLTVV.

The chain is built from TRBV6-1 and TRBJ2-3; 7 bases fit TRBD1. Germline assignment: CDR1 MNHNS and CDR2 SASEGT. Losses at the gene ends were 2 bases for V and 5 bases for J; bases not matched to a gene: 4. The CDR3 is 14 residues long. The CDR3 sequence is CASSEPWTGDTQYF. Here the CDR3 DNA reads TGTGCCAGCAGTGAACCCTGGACAGGAGATACGCAGTATTTT.

As for this clonotype: Possible read error: a much larger clone is one base away. The genes are TRBV5-1 and TRBJ1-1; D gene uncertain. The germline gives CDR1 SGHRS, CDR2 YFSETQ. Deletions cut 4 bases from V and 6 bases from J, with 13 bases between. The CDR3 extends over 13 amino acids. Written as DNA, the CDR3 is TGCGCCAGCAGCACCGATTTGGGTGCTGAAGCTTTCTTT. Its translation: CASSTDLGAEAFF.